There are a few counts of the clone carrying this T cell receptor beta chain. Its antigen is still unknown. The source material, RNA transcripts, was used to amplify TCR beta CDR3 regions. First-round RT-PCR targeting the TCR CDR3 was performed with the HTBI primer set. One entry per CDR3 protein, called by TCRdb with MiXCR from the multiplex PCR reads. Among a few hundred thousand distinct CDR3 sequences listed, about a sixth were seen once. The entry originates in a study of T cells in Graves' hyperthyroidism and ophthalmopathy. CDR1 SQVTM and CDR2 ANQGSEA come from the germline V gene. With V trimmed by 7 bases and J by 11 bases, 10 bases remained unmatched. The CDR3 loop spans 11 amino acids. Clinical symptoms, serum thyroxine, TRAb, thyroid ultrasound and orbital computed tomography informed diagnoses. Notes on the study in general: Most expanded thyroid clonotypes above 0.001 recurred in blood.

The sequencing input was blood. This chain joins TRBV29-1 and TRBJ1-1, with TRBD1 matching 7 bases. This sequence was found in a woman aged 25-40 years with Graves' hyperthyroidism. This CDR3 is CSGGETGMAFF. The CDR3 nucleotides read TGCAGCGGGGGTGAGACAGGGATGGCTTTCTTT.